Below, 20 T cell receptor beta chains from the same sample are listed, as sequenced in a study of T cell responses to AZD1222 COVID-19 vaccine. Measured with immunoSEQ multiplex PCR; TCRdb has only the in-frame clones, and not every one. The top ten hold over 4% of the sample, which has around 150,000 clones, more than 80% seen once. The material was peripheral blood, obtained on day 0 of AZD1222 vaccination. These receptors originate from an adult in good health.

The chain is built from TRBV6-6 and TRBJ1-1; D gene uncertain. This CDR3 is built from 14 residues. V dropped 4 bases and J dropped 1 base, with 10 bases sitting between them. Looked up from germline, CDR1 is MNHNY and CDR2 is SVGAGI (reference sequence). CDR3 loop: CASSLDWENTEAFF. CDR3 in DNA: TGTGCCAGCAGTTTGGACTGGGAGAACACTGAAGCTTTCTTT.

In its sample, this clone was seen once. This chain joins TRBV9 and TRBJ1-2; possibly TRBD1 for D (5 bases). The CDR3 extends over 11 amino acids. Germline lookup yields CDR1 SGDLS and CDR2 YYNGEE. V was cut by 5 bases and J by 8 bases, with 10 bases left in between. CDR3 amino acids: CASRRGFGYTF. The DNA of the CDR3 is TGTGCCAGCAGAAGGGGTTTCGGCTACACCTTC.

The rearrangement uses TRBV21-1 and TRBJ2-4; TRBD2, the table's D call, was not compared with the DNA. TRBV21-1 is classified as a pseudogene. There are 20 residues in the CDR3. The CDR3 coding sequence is TGTGCCAGCAGCAAAGTCCTCCGTGGACTAGCGGTTCTAGCCAAAAACATTCAGTACTTC. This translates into CASSKVLRGLAVLAKNIQYF.

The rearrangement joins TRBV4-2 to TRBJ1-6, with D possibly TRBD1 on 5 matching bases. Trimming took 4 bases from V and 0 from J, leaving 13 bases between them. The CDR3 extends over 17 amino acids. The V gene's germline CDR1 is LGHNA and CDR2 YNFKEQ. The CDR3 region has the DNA TGTGCCAGCAGCCGGGATCTAAGGGGCTCCTATAATTCACCCCTCCACTTT. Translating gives CASSRDLRGSYNSPLHF.

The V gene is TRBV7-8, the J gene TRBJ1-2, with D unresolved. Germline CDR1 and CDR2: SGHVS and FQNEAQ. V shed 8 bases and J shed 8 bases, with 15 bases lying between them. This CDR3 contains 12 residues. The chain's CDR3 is CASSRAGIGYTF. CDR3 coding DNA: TGTGCCAGCTCCCGTGCGGGTATCGGCTACACCTTC.

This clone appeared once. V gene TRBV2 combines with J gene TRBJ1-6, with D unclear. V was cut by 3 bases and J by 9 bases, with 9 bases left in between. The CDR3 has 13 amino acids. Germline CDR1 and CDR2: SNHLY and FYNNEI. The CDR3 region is CASSDRTGSPLHF. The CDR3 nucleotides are TGTGCCAGCAGTGATAGAACGGGTTCACCCCTCCACTTT.

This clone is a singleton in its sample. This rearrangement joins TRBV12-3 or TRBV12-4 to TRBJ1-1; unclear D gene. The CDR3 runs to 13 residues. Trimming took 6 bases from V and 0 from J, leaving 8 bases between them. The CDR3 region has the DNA TGTGCCAGCAGCCGTTTCTTGAACACTGAAGCTTTCTTT. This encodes CASSRFLNTEAFF.

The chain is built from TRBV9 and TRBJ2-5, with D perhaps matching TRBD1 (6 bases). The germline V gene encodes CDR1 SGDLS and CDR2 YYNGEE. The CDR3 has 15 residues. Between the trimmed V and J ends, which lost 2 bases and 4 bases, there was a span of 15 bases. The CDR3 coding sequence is TGTGCCAGCAGCGTTGGCCAGGGGCCGGGAGAGACCCAGTACTTC. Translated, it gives CASSVGQGPGETQYF.

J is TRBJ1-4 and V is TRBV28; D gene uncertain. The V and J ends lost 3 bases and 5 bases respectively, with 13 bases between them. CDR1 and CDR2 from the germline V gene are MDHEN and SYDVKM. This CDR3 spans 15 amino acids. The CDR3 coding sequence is TGTGCCAGCAGTTTTGAGGGCATCGGGAATGAAAAACTGTTTTTT. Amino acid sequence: CASSFEGIGNEKLFF.

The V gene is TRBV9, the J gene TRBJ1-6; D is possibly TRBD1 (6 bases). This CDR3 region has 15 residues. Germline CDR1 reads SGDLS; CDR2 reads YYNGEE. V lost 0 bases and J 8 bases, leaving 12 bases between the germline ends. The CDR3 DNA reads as TGTGCCAGCAGCGTAGCTGGGACAAGGGATTCACCCCTCCACTTT. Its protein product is CASSVAGTRDSPLHF.

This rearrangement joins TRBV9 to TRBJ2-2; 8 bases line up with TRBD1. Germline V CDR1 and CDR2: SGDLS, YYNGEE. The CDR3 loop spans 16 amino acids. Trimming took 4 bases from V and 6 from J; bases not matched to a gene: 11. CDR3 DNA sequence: TGTGCCAGCAGCCCACGACAGGGGAAGCCTCCCGGGGAGCTGTTTTTT. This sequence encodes CASSPRQGKPPGELFF.

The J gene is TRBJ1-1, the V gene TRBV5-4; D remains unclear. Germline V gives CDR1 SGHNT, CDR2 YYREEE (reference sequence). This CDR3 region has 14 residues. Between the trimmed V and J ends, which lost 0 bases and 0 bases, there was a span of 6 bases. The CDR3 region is CASSLAGMNTEAFF. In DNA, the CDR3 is TGTGCCAGCAGCTTGGCGGGAATGAACACTGAAGCTTTCTTT.

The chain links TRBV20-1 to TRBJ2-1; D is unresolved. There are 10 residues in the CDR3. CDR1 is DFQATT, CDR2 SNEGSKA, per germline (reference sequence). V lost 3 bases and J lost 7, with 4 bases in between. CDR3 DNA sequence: TGCAGTGCTAGGGAGAATGAGCAGTTCTTC. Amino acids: CSARENEQFF.

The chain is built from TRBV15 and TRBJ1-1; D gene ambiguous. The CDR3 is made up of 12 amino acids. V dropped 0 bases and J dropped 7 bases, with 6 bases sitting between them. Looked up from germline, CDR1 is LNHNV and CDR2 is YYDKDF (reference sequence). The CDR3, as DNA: TGTGCCACCAGCAGAGATTCAGTTGAAGCTTTCTTT. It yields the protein CATSRDSVEAFF.

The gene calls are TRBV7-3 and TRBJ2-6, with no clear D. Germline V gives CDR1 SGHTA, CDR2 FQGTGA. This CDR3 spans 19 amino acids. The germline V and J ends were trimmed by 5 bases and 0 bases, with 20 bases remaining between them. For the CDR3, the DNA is TGTGCCAGCAGCAATACAATGACACCTTTTTTCTCTGGGGCCAACGTCCTGACTTTC. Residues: CASSNTMTPFFSGANVLTF.

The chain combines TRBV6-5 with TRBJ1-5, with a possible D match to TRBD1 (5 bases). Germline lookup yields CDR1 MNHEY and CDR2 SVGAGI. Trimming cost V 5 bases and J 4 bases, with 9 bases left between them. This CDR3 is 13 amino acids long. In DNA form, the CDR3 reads TGTGCCAGCAGTCGACAGCCGAATCAGCCCCAGCATTTT. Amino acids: CASSRQPNQPQHF.

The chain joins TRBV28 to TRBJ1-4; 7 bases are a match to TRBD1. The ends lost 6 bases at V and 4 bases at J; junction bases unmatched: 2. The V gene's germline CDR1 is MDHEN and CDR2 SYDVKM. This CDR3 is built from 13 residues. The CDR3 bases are TGTGCCAGCAGAAGACAGGGTAATGAAAAACTGTTTTTT. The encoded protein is CASRRQGNEKLFF.

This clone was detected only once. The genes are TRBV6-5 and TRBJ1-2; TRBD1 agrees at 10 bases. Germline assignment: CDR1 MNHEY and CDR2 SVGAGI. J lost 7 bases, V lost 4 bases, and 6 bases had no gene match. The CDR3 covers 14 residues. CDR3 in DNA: TGTGCCAGCAGTTCGGACAGGGGGGGTAGTGGCTACACCTTC. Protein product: CASSSDRGGSGYTF.

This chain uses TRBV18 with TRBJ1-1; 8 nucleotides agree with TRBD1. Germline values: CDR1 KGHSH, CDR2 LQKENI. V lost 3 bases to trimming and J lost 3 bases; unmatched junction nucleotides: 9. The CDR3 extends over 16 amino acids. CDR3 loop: CASSPTGQGRDTEAFF. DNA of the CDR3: TGTGCCAGCTCACCTACCGGACAGGGTCGGGACACTGAAGCTTTCTTT.

This CDR3 is CASSIMTNTEAFF. CDR3 coding DNA: TGCGCCAGCAGCATAATGACCAACACTGAAGCTTTCTTT. The rearrangement links TRBV5-1 to TRBJ1-1, with D uncertain. Trimming shortened V by 4 bases and J by 2 bases, and 9 bases separated the two germline ends. The CDR3 loop spans 13 amino acids. CDR1 and CDR2 from the germline V gene are SGHRS and YFSETQ.